This T cell receptor beta chain came from a study of T-cell reconstitution after alpha-beta-depleted transplantation in children (dated by TCRdb to about 2016). Regarding the research as a whole: Using TCR repertoire profiling, the study quantitatively followed how T-cell immune reconstitution unfolded in children after TCRalphabeta/CD19-depleted allogeneic hematopoietic cell transplantation.

Libraries were built with PCR. TCRdb lists the instrument as Illumina HiSeq 2500. Molecular barcoding was employed in the preparation of TCR libraries, with unique molecular identifiers being used to normalize TCRbeta repertoire quantification. The public reads were quality trimmed at Q25 with fastp and then assembled into clones with MiXCR by TCRdb, keeping productive beta chains. Rows with a matching CDR3 protein are joined into one entry that keeps the most common DNA and genes. The sample records about 480,000 distinct CDR3 sequences, 9.5% to 15% of which are singletons. The ten biggest clones cover about 5.6% of the sample. V is pared back by 6 bases and J by 9 bases, with 19 bases lying between the germline termini. The CDR3, cysteine through phenylalanine, is 14 amino acids long. The read is trimmed to its CDR3 DNA, 42 bases read in frame from base 1. This clonotype occurred many times. It lacks a known antigen. One base away there is no much larger clone; base qualities are not given.

The chain links TRBV12-3 or TRBV12-4 with TRBJ2-3; the D gene may be TRBD1 or TRBD2, since each aligns over 5 bases. Here the sequenced sample was PBMCs from the stem cell graft donor, taken from the stem cell graft. The receptor was derived from a human donor who donated a stem cell graft to a child with combined immunodeficiency. Here is the DNA: TGTGCCAGCAGGATGGGACCCACCGGACGGACGCAGTATTTT. The encoded protein is CASRMGPTGRTQYF.